This passage covers 3 T cell receptor beta chains from one sample sequenced in a study of metastatic and nonmetastatic thyroid tumors. TCRdb reprocessed the PCR reads via MiXCR. The sample lists roughly 15,000 clones, roughly 24% seen once, with 20% to 25% in the top ten. Every patient underwent thyroid surgery untreated. Source material: tumor tissue. The receptors here all came from a female donor with papillary thyroid cancer or a benign thyroid nodule (not recorded which). Some clones in this sample may be carry-over from other donors' samples.

In this sample, this clone turned up a few times. This sequence joins TRBV6-5 and TRBJ2-7, with a tentative D call TRBD1 (5 bases). Germline V gives CDR1 MNHEY, CDR2 SVGAGI. The CDR3 has 12 amino acids. V dropped 2 bases and J dropped 4 bases, with 6 bases sitting between them. The DNA for the CDR3 is TGTGCCAGCAGTTACGACAGATACGAGCAGTACTTC. Residues: CASSYDRYEQYF.

The chain combines TRBV30 with TRBJ1-2, with TRBD1 matching over 9 bases. Germline V gene data show CDR1 as GTSNPN and CDR2 as SVGIG (reference sequence). The CDR3 spans 14 residues. V shed 3 bases and J 7 bases; nucleotides not matched to a gene: 9. The CDR3: CAWSEDRGAGGYTF. In DNA form, the CDR3 reads TGTGCCTGGAGCGAAGACAGGGGGGCAGGTGGCTACACCTTC.

This rearrangement joins TRBV12-3 or TRBV12-4 to TRBJ1-2; D unresolved. Trimming removed 6 bases from V and 4 bases from J, with 12 bases in between. The CDR3 contains 13 residues. The CDR3 nucleotides are TGTGCCAGCAGCTACTTCCGGGCCTATGGCTACACCTTC. This encodes CASSYFRAYGYTF.